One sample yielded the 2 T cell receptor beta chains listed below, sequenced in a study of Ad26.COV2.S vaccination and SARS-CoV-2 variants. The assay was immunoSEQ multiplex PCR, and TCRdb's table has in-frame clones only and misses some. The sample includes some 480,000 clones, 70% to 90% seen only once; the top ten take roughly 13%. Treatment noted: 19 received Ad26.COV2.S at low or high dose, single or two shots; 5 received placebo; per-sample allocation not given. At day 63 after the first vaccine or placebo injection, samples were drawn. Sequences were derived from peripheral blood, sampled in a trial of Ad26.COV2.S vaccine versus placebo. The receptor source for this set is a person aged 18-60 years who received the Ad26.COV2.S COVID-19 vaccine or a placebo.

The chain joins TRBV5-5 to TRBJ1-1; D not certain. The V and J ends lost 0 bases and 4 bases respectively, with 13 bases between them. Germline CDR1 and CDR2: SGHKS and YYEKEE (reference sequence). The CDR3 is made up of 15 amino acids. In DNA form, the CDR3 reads TGTGCCAGCAGCTTGGCAGCAGGTTGGAGCACTGAAGCTTTCTTT. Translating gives CASSLAAGWSTEAFF. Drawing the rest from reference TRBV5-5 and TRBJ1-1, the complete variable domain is DAGVTQSPTHLIKTRGQQVTLRCSPISGHKSVSWYQQVLGQGPQFIFQYYEKEERGRGNFPDRFSARQFPNYSSELNVNALLLGDSALYLCASSLAAGWSTEAFFGQGTRLTVV.

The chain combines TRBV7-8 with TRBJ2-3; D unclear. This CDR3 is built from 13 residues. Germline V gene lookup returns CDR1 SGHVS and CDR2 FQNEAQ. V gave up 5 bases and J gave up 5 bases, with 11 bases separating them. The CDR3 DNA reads TGTGCCAGCAGCCCAAGTGGGGTAGATACGCAGTATTTT. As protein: CASSPSGVDTQYF.